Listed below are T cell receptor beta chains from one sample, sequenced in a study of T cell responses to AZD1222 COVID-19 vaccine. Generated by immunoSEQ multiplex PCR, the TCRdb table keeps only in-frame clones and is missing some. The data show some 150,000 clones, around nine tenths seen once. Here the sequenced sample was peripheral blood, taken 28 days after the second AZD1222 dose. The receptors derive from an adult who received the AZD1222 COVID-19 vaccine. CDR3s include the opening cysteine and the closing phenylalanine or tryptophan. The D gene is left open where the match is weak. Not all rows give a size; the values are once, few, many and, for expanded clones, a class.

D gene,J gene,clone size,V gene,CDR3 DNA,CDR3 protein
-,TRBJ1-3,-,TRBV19,TGTGCCAGTAGTAGGTCGAACTCTGGAAACACCATATATTTT,CASSRSNSGNTIYF
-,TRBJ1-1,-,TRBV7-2,TGTGCCAGCAGCGCCCAAGGGGAAAACACTGAAGCTTTCTTT,CASSAQGENTEAFF
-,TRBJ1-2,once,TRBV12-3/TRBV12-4,TGTGCCAGCAGCCTGACAGTTGGGGATGGCTACACCTTC,CASSLTVGDGYTF
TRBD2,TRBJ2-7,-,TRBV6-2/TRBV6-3,TGTGCCAGCAGTTACCCCACTAGCGGGAGACCCTACGAGCAGTACTTC,CASSYPTSGRPYEQYF
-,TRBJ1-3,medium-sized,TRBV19,TGTGCCAGTATCCCGACGGACAGCTTAACTGGAAACACCATATATTTT,CASIPTDSLTGNTIYF
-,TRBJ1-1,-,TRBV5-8,TGTGCCAGCACCGTCGTACCGGGACCTCAAGCTTTCTTT,CASTVVPGPQAFF
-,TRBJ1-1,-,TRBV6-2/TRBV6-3,TGTGCCAGCAGTCCCCTCAGGGAGGCCCGGATAATGAACACTGAAGCTTTCTTT,CASSPLREARIMNTEAFF
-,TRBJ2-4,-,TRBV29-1,TGCAGCGTTCGCCCTTCGGACATTCAGTACTTC,CSVRPSDIQYF
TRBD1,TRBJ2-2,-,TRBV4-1,TGCGCCAGCAGCATAACAGGGGGTGTAAACACCGGGGAGCTGTTTTTT,CASSITGGVNTGELFF
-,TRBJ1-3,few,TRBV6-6,TGTGCCAGCAGTAAGGGAGGTTCTGGAAACACCATATATTTT,CASSKGGSGNTIYF
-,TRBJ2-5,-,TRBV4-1,TGCGCCAGCAGCCAAGTGGCGGGGCCCGAAGAGACCCAGTACTTC,CASSQVAGPEETQYF
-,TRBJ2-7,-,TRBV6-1,TGTGCCAGCAGTGAAGTTTCAGGGCGTGGGAACGAGCAGTACTTC,CASSEVSGRGNEQYF
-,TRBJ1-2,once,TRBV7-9,TGTGCCAGCAGCTTAGCGGGAGCCTATGGCTACACCTTC,CASSLAGAYGYTF
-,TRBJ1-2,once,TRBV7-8,TGTGCCAGCAGCTTAGTCGGCTATGGCTACACCTTC,CASSLVGYGYTF
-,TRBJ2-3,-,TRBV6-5,TGTGCCAGCAGTTCCCCCATCGAGGGGAGTACAGATACGCAGTATTTT,CASSSPIEGSTDTQYF
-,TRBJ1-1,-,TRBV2,TGTGCCAGCATTCCGACAGGAGGGAACACTGAAGCTTTCTTT,CASIPTGGNTEAFF
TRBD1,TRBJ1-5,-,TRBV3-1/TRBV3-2,TGTGCCAGCAGCCAAGACCCGACAGGGGGCAATCAGCCCCAGCATTTT,CASSQDPTGGNQPQHF
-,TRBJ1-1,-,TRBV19,TGTGCCAGTAGTATGGTACAGGTGAACACTGAAGCTTTCTTT,CASSMVQVNTEAFF
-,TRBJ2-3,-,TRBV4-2,TGTGCCAGCAGCTCCCCCCCCCGAGGTACGCAGTATTTT,CASSSPPRGTQYF
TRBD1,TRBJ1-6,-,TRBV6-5,TGTGCCAGCACCACGGACAGGGCAGGTTCACCCCTCCACTTT,CASTTDRAGSPLHF
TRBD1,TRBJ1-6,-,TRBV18,TGTGCCAGCTCGGACAGGGAAGGTTCACCCCTCCACTTT,CASSDREGSPLHF
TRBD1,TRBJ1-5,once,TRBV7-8,TGTGCCAGCAGCCTCCAGACAGGGGGTTACCAGCCCCAGCATTTT,CASSLQTGGYQPQHF
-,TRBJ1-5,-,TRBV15,TGTGCCACCAGCAGAGATTTGCGCAATCAGCCCCAGCATTTT,CATSRDLRNQPQHF
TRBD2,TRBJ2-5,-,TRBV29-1,TGCAGTTCGCGGGGGGAGACCCAGTACTTC,CSSRGETQYF
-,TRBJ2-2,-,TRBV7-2,TGTGCCAGCAGCCCCCAAGGGGGGGGCAAAGGGGAGCTGTTTTTT,CASSPQGGGKGELFF
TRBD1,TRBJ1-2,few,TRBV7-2,TGTGCCAGCAGCTGGGACAGGGGTCGGGACTATGGCTACACCTTC,CASSWDRGRDYGYTF
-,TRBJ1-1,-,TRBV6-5,TGTGCCAGCAGACCCGGACATCAACTAAACACTGAAGCTTTCTTT,CASRPGHQLNTEAFF
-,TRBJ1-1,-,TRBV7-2,TGTGCCAGCAGCTTAATCATGAACACTGAAGCTTTCTTT,CASSLIMNTEAFF
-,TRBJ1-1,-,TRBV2,TGTGCCAGCCGAAAGGAAGCCGGGACCTCGAACACTGAAGCTTTCTTT,CASRKEAGTSNTEAFF
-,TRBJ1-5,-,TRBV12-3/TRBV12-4,TGTGCCAGCAGTTTACAGAGCAATCAGCCCCAGCATTTT,CASSLQSNQPQHF
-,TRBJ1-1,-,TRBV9,TGTGCCAGCGGAGGACGGGGCACTGAAGCTTTCTTT,CASGGRGTEAFF
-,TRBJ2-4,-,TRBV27,TGTGCCAGCAGTTTGGGCAGACTAGCCAAAAACATTCAGTACTTC,CASSLGRLAKNIQYF
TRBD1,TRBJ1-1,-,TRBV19,TGTGCCAGTAGTCCCCGGGACAGCAAGAACACTGAAGCTTTCTTT,CASSPRDSKNTEAFF
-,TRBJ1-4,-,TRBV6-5,TGTGCCAGCAGACGACAGGCTGCAACTAATGAAAAACTGTTTTTT,CASRRQAATNEKLFF
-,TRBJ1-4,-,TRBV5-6,TGTGCCAGCAGCTTGCTGGCAACTAATGAAAAACTGTTTTTT,CASSLLATNEKLFF
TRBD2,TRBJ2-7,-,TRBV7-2,TGTGCCAGCAGCTTATTTTTAGGGACTAGCGCCTCCTACGAGCAGTACTTC,CASSLFLGTSASYEQYF
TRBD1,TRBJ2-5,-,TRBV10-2,TGCGCCAGCAGTGAGTGGGACAGGGGACACGAGACCCAGTACTTC,CASSEWDRGHETQYF
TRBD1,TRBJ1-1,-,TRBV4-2,TGTGCCAGCAGCCAGCAGACAGGGCGAAGAATGAACACTGAAGCTTTCTTT,CASSQQTGRRMNTEAFF
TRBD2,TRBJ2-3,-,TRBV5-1,TGCGCCAGCAGCTTGGAGCTAGCGGCTTCCGCAGATACGCAGTATTTT,CASSLELAASADTQYF
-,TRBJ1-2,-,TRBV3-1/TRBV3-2,TGTGCCAGCAGCCAAGAGGAGAACTATGGCTACACCTTC,CASSQEENYGYTF
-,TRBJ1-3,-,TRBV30,TGTGCCTGGAGTCAGGGACCTGGAAACACCATATATTTT,CAWSQGPGNTIYF
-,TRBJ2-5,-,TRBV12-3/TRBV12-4,TGTGCCAGCAGCAACTGGGGGGAGACCCAGTACTTC,CASSNWGETQYF
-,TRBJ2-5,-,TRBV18,TGTGCCAGCTCACCGAATCAGCCCCGAGGAAGGCAAGAGACCCAGTACTTC,CASSPNQPRGRQETQYF
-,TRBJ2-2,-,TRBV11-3,TGTGCCAGCAGCTACCTCCGAGGAGGGCGCCCCGGGGAGCTGTTTTTT,CASSYLRGGRPGELFF
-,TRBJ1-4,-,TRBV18,TGTGCCAGCTCACCGGCTCGGATCTCAACTAATGAAAAACTGTTTTTT,CASSPARISTNEKLFF
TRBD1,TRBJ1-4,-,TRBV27,TGTGCCAGCAGTCCGTTAGGACAGGGCGATGAAAAACTGTTTTTT,CASSPLGQGDEKLFF
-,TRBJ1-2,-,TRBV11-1,TGTGCCAGCTCCCGGGACAATACTAACTATGGCTACACCTTC,CASSRDNTNYGYTF
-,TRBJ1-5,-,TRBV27,TGTGCCAGCAGTTTATCGAGGGGCAGTCAGCCCCAGCATTTT,CASSLSRGSQPQHF
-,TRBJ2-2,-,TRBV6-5,TGTGCCAGCAGTCGACAGAGAAAGAACACCGGGGAGCTGTTTTTT,CASSRQRKNTGELFF
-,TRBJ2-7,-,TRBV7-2,TGTGCCAGCAGCAGGGTAGGCAACTCTAACTACGAGCAGTACTTC,CASSRVGNSNYEQYF
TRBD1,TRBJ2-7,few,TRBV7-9,TGTGCCAGCAGCCGAGCCGGGACAGGGAATCTAGGCGAGCAGTACTTC,CASSRAGTGNLGEQYF
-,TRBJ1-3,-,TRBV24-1,TGTGCCACCAGTGATCCGACGGTCGACTCTGGAAACACCATATATTTT,CATSDPTVDSGNTIYF
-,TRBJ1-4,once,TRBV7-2,TGTGCCAGCAGCACTAGGAGCCCGGGACTTGGTGAAAAACTGTTTTTT,CASSTRSPGLGEKLFF
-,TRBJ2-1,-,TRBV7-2,TGTGCCAGCAGCCCGGCACTCGGATACAATGAGCAGTTCTTC,CASSPALGYNEQFF
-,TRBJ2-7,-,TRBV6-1,TGTGCCAGCAGTGAAAGCTTAAGCTCCTACGAGCAGTACTTC,CASSESLSSYEQYF
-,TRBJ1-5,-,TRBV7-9,TGTGCCAGCAGGGGGGAGGGGCAGCCCCAGCATTTT,CASRGEGQPQHF
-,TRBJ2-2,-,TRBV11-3,TGTGCCAGCAGCTTAGTTGGCGGGGCCGGCGGGGAGCTGTTTTTT,CASSLVGGAGGELFF